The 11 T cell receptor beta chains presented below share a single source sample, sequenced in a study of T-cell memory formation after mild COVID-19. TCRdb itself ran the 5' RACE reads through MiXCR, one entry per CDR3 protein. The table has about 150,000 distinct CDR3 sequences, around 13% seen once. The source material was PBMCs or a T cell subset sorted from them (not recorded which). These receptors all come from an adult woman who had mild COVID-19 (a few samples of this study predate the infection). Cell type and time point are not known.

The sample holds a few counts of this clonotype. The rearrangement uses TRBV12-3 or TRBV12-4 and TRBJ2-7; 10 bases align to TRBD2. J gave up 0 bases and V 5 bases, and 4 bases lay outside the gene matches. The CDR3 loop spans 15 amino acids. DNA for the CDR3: TGTGCCAGCAGTGATAGCGGGAGGAGCTCCTACGAGCAGTACTTC. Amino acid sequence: CASSDSGRSSYEQYF.

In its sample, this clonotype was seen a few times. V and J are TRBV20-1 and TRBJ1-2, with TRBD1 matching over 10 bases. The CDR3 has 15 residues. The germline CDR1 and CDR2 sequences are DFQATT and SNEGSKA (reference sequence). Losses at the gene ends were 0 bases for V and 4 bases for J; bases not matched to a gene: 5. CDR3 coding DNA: TGCAGTGCTAGAGATGGGGGACAGGGGCGCTATGGCTACACCTTC. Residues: CSARDGGQGRYGYTF.

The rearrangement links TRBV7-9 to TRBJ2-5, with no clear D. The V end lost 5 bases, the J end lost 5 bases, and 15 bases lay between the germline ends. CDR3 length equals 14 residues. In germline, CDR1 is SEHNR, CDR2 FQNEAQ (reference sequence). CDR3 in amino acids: CASSPDSRRETQYF. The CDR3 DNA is TGTGCCAGCAGCCCCGACTCGAGACGGGAGACCCAGTACTTC.

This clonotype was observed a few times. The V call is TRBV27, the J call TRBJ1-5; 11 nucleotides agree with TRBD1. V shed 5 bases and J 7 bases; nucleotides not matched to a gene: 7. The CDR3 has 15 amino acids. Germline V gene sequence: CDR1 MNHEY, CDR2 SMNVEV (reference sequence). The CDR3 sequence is CASSPGTGGEQPQHF. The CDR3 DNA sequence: TGTGCCAGCAGTCCCGGGACAGGGGGGGAACAGCCCCAGCATTTT.

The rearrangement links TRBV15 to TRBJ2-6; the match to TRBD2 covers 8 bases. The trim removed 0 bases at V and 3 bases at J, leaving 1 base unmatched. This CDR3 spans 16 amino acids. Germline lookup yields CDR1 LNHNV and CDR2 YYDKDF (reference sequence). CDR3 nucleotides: TGTGCCACCAGCAGAGATAGCGGGGTTGGGGCCAACGTCCTGACTTTC. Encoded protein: CATSRDSGVGANVLTF. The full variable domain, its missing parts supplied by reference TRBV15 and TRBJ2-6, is DAMVIQNPRYQVTQFGKPVTLSCSQTLNHNVMYWYQQKSSQAPKLLFHYYDKDFNNEADTPDNFQSRRPNTSFCFLDIRSPGLGDTAMYLCATSRDSGVGANVLTFGAGSRLTVL.

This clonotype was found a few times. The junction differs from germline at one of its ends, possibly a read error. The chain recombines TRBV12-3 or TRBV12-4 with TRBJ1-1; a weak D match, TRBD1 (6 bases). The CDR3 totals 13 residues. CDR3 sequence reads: CASSLDVGGLGEF. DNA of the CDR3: TGTGCCAGCAGTCTGGATGTTGGGGGGCTTGGGGAATTT.

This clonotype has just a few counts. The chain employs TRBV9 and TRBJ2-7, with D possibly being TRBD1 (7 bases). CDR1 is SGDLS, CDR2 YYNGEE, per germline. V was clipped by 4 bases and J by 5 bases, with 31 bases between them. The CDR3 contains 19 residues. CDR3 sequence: CASSHPVGGGATSAHEQYF. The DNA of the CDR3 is TGTGCCAGCAGCCACCCCGTAGGAGGGGGCGCGACCTCTGCCCACGAGCAGTACTTC.

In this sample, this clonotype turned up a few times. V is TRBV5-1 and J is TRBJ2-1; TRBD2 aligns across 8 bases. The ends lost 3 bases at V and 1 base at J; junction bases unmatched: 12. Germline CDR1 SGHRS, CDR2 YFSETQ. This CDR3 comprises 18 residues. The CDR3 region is CASSSEGLAGLSYNEQFF. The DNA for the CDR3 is TGCGCCAGCAGCTCCGAAGGATTAGCGGGACTATCCTACAATGAGCAGTTCTTC.

The CDR3 is CASSPTGTWGNSPLHF. The CDR3 DNA reads as TGTGCCAGCAGTCCCACGGGGACTTGGGGAAATTCACCCCTCCACTTT. The chain couples TRBV3-1 to TRBJ1-6; D is possibly TRBD1 (5 bases). CDR1 is LGHDT and CDR2 is YNNKEL in the germline V gene (reference sequence). The CDR3 is 16 amino acids. V lost 6 bases to trimming and J lost 7 bases, with 19 bases between them. The whole variable domain, filled in from reference TRBV3-1 and TRBJ1-6, reads DTAVSQTPKYLVTQMGNDKSIKCEQNLGHDTMYWYKQDSKKFLKIMFSYNNKELIINETVPNRFSPKSPDKAHLNLHINSLELGDSAVYFCASSPTGTWGNSPLHFGNGTRLTVT.

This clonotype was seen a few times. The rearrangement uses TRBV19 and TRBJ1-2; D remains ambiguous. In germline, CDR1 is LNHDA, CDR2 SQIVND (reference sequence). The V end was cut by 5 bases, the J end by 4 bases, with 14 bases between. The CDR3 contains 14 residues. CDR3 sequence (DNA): TGTGCCAGTAGTGCAAGAGGGCCCCCCTATGGCTACACCTTC. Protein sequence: CASSARGPPYGYTF.

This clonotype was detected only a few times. CDR3 amino acids: CSARVLAGALSGANVLTF. CDR3 sequence (DNA): TGCAGTGCTAGGGTGCTAGCGGGGGCCCTCTCTGGGGCCAACGTCCTGACTTTC. This chain uses TRBV20-1 with TRBJ2-6, with 10 bases lining up with TRBD2. Germline CDR1 reads DFQATT; CDR2 reads SNEGSKA (reference sequence). Trimming took 3 bases from V and 0 from J; bases not matched to a gene: 8. This CDR3 region has 18 residues.